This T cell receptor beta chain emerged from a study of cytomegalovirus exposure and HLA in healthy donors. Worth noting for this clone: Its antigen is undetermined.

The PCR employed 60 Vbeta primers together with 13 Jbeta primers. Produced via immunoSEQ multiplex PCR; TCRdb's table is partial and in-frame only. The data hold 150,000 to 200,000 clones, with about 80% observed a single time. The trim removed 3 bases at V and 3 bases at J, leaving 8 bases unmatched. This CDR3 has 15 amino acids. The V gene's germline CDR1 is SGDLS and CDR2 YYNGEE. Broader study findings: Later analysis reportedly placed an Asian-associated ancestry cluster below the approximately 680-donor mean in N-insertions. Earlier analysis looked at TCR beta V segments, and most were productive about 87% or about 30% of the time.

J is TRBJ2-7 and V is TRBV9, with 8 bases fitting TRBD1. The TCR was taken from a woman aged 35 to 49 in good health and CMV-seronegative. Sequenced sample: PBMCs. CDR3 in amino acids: CASSATGTGFYEQYF. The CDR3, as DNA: TGTGCCAGCAGCGCCACCGGGACAGGCTTCTACGAGCAGTACTTC.